This T cell receptor beta chain was identified during a study of cytomegalovirus exposure and HLA in healthy donors (dated by TCRdb to 2016 to 2017). Context from the whole study: In an earlier analysis of about 560 of the donors, 276 Gb of sequence data and approximately 120 million unique TCR beta sequences from roughly 180 million T cells were reported. Approximately 330 gigabases of sequencing data and around 80 million unique TCR sequences made up an early release that covered nearly 650 HLA-typed donors. The genetic ancestry cluster associated with self-reported Caucasian donors included 81% of the roughly 400 genotyped donors. The aim of the study was to test whether cataloging public T cell receptors could identify signatures of past pathogen exposure. The study used immunosequencing to profile the T cell repertoires of approximately 650 subjects and linked those repertoires to cytomegalovirus serostatus. A separate validation cohort of roughly 120 different subjects was used in addition to the roughly 640-subject first cohort. High-throughput TCR immunosequencing, statistical association of individual TCRs with disease status, and machine learning were combined to predict cytomegalovirus infection status. A later analysis re-analyzed previously published TCR beta repertoires from 666 donors and added high-resolution HLA genotyping to study TCR occurrence patterns. Rather than using new phenotypic data, the later analysis identified candidate immune exposures from TCR beta sequences and from how often those sequences occurred across donors. In an earlier analysis of 587 of the donors, high-throughput TCR beta sequencing was used to judge whether each TCR beta V gene segment behaved as functional or pseudogenic. Donor age, sex, ethnicity and CMV serostatus were compiled alongside the repertoire data. In a later genetic analysis, genome-wide SNP genotypes for about 55% of the 666 donors were used, and that subset was treated as a discovery cohort. All discovery cohort repertoires had been generated using a single sequencing platform. Class I and class II HLA loci were covered by the typing at four-digit resolution. Typing coverage varied by locus: 629-630 donors for A, B, C, DRB1 and DQB1; approximately 520 for DQA1; over 600 for DPA1; some 470 for DPB1. About 5 DR-DQ haplotypes were handled as single units for association and clustering, since linkage in the cohort was strong. On average, roughly 240,000 unique TCR beta nucleotide sequences were sequenced per donor among 398 genotyped donors of the cohort, with roughly a sixth of those sequences being non-productive. The paper as a whole reports these results and caveats: Only TCR beta chains were sequenced in this cohort, and the absence of alpha or paired-chain data limited detectable features. Compared with equally common non-associated chains, HLA-associated TCR beta chains in a later analysis were more clonally expanded and had lower generation probabilities. According to a later genetic analysis, donors in an Asian-associated ancestry cluster had fewer N-insertions in productive TCRs than the approximately 650-donor mean. A later analysis reported that several top co-occurrence clusters appeared linked to parvovirus B19, influenza, CMV and Epstein-Barr virus. The presence/absence analyses assumed that sequencing depth was roughly uniform across donors, and that assumption may not be true. In both the original and validation cohorts, the classifier was reported to diagnose cytomegalovirus status with high specificity and sensitivity. Some IMGT-functional V segments, including TRBV6-2 and TRBV6-3, could not be told apart with the 87-base-pair reads, so those segments were excluded. V-gene and J-gene trimming of TCR beta chains was associated with a missense DCLRE1C variant in a later genetic analysis, and the association was replicated in an independent cohort. According to a later analysis, TCR association rates differed among HLA loci, with DRB1 alleles showing the most associated TCRs and HLA-C alleles showing the fewest. Because counts were too low, roughly 16 rarely observed V segments, including chromosome 9 orphons, were left out of the earlier analysis of approximately 500 of the donors. A further reported finding was that TCR beta sequences accurately predicted the HLA-A and HLA-B alleles for most subjects in the first cohort. Immune exposure information for the cohort was limited to CMV serostatus. While some public TCRs were present in many individuals, most TCR sequences turned up only very rarely across donors. Specific HLA alleles were associated with 15,000 to 20,000 TCR beta sequences at a false discovery rate of 0.05 in a later analysis. HLA typing was unavailable for some donors at each locus, so association tests used only the typed subset. According to the authors, the approach could potentially be generalized to other disease states and immunological phenotypes. In a later analysis, most CMV-associated TCR beta chains were found to appear HLA-restricted, with HLA associations seemingly driven largely by CMV exposure. When HLA alleles, especially DR and DQ, strongly co-occurred, TCR associations were difficult to assign to individual alleles. In vitro tests confirmed that three of the cytomegalovirus-associated TCR beta chains recognize cytomegalovirus antigens. Linkage disequilibrium might explain the correlated functional status among segregating V segments, but an unknown experimental factor could not be excluded. A cluster of highly shared sequence variants was judged likely to be a technical artifact of the sequencing pipeline. The study gave a list of about 150 TCR beta chains associated with cytomegalovirus. An earlier analysis of approximately 570 of the donors showed that most TCR beta V segments appeared in productive rearrangements either about 90% or about 30% of the time, which broadly matched IMGT annotations.

From the cysteine up to the phenylalanine, the CDR3 has a length of 14 residues. The read is trimmed to its CDR3 DNA, 42 bases read in frame from base 1. Based on the germline V gene, the CDR1 and CDR2 sequences are MDHEN and SYDVKM. Trimming at the junction amounts to 3 bases on V and 8 bases on J, and the germline ends lie 14 bases apart. Worth noting for this clone: Its antigen is currently not known. No much larger clonotype is one base removed from it; base qualities were not supplied.

Libraries were built with the immunoSEQ multiplex PCR assay. A mixture of 60 forward primers for TCR Vbeta segments and 13 reverse primers for TCR Jbeta segments was used in the multiplex PCR. Amplification of the CDR3 region of rearranged TCR beta genes was performed with a multiplex PCR assay on genomic DNA. The Illumina HiSeq System was used to sequence the amplified TCR beta libraries as 87-base-pair reads. For the original study's pipeline: A later analysis counted about 80 million unique TCR beta chains across the 600 to 850 repertoires, and roughly 10 million of these chains were shared by at least two donors. To remove PCR and sequencing errors, raw reads were error-corrected and collapsed into unique sequences using a nearest-neighbor algorithm that merged closely related sequences. To assign V, D and J gene segments, CDR3 sequences were aligned to IMGT reference sequences. For a sequence to be retained, a match of at least six nucleotides to both a V gene segment and a J gene segment was required. A rearrangement counted as productive if the CDR3 had no stop codons and remained in frame with V and J, and every other rearrangement counted as non-productive. CDR3 was defined according to IMGT convention as the region running from the second conserved V-encoded cysteine to the conserved J-encoded phenylalanine. In an earlier analysis of approximately 500 of the donors, sequences lacking an unambiguous match to a single V gene segment were excluded. An earlier analysis of roughly 590 of the donors called V segments functional above 56.7% productive rearrangements and segregating when the between-donor standard deviation exceeded 5%. A statistical classification framework was built to diagnose cytomegalovirus status from the catalog of TCR beta chain sequences. V and J gene assignment, in a later analysis, came from comparing TCR nucleotide sequences with IMGT/GENE-DB human TR gene sequences. A later analysis assigned CDR3 sequences and most-parsimonious VDJ recombination scenarios with the TCRdist pipeline. In a later analysis, each TCR beta chain was defined by its CDR3 amino acid sequence together with its V-gene family, and reads without a unique V-gene family were excluded. In a later analysis, approximately 640 highly shared, low-generation-probability nucleotide sequences were removed to address suspected cross-contamination and a sequencing artifact. In a later analysis, a clonal expansion index was calculated for each public chain from normalized within-repertoire ranks of inferred template counts. In a later analysis, generation probabilities were computed using a VDJ recombination model fitted to out-of-frame rearrangements, and the results were checked against IGoR. In a later analysis, hypergeometric tests were used to score TCR-TCR, TCR-HLA and TCR-CMV co-occurrence, with a repertoire-size bias correction applied to TCR pairs. False discovery rates were estimated in a later analysis by permuting HLA or CMV assignments 20 times. In a later analysis, co-occurring TCRs were grouped using DBSCAN, with TCRdist sequence similarity added in when clustering inside HLA-allele-positive subsets. For co-occurrence clustering, repertoires with fewer than 30,000 or more than 120,000 public chains were excluded, along with roughly 5 repertoires with anomalous nucleotide sharing. TCRdb limited this immuneACCESS table to in-frame rearrangements with V and J called. A share of clones is missing; checked studies link under half to unresolved V genes, and the rest is unexplained. Clone size and V and J calls were adopted from that table, with D and trimming inferred from the DNA. Here the sample has about 130,000 clones; approximately 80% occur a single time. 1% of the sample comes from the top ten.

The cohort was made up of hundreds of healthy bone marrow donors. Cohort members were all nominally healthy when sampled, although unrecorded immune exposures were likely present. The donor tested CMV seronegative, placing the donor among the 350 or so seronegative members of the cohort. Each donor provided a peripheral blood sample, and peripheral blood mononuclear cells were used for TCR beta sequencing. The Qiagen DNeasy Blood Extraction Kit was used to extract genomic DNA from the blood cell samples. Sample: PBMCs. This receptor was taken from a man between 35 and 55 years old in good health and CMV-seronegative. This chain joins TRBV28 to TRBJ2-4; the best D guess is TRBD1, with 6 bases matching. Read as DNA, the sequence is TGTGCCAGCAGTTTCATATCCAGGGGTGACATTCAGTACTTC. This yields the protein CASSFISRGDIQYF. Joined to the reference TRBV28 and TRBJ2-4 proteins, this CDR3 gives the full variable domain: DVKVTQSSRYLVKRTGEKVFLECVQDMDHENMFWYRQDPGLGLRLIYFSYDVKMKEKGDIPEGYSVSREKKERFSLILESASTNQTSMYLCASSFISRGDIQYFGAGTRLSVL.